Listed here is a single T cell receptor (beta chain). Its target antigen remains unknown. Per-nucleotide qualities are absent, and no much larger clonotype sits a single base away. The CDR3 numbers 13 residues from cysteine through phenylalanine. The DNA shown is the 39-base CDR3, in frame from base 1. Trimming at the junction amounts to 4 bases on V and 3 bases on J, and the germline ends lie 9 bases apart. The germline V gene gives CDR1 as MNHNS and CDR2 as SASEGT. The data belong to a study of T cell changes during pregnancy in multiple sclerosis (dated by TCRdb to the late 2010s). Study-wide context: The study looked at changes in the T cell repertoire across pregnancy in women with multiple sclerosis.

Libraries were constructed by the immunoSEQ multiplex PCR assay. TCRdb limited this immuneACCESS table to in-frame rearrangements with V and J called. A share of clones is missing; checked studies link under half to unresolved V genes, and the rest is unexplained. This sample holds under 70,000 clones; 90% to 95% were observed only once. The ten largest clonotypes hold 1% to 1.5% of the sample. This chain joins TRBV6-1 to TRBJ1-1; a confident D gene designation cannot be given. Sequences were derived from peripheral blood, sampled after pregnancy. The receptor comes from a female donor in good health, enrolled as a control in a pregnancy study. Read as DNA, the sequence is TGTGCCAGCAGTGCCATCCGCGACACTGAAGCTTTCTTT. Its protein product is CASSAIRDTEAFF.